This is a list of T cell receptor beta chains from one sample in a study of T cells after yellow fever vaccination. A single record per CDR3 protein comes from TCRdb applying MiXCR to the 5' RACE reads. The sample consists of more than 95,000 distinct CDR3 sequences, roughly 10% of them appearing once. The specimen was CD8+ T cells sorted from PBMCs, collected on the day of the yellow fever booster vaccination. The receptor source for this set is a man aged 18 to 30 who received the YFV17D yellow fever vaccine. CDR3s include the opening cysteine and the closing phenylalanine or tryptophan. A D gene is named only where the DNA matches it firmly. Some rows mark clone size as missing; the rest say once, few, many or name a class of expanded clone.

D gene: TRBD1
clone size: NA
V gene: TRBV6-9
J gene: TRBJ2-2
CDR3 protein: CASTLGTGTGELFF
CDR3 DNA: TGTGCCAGCACCCTCGGGACAGGGACCGGGGAGCTGTTTTTT

D gene: NA
clone size: NA
V gene: TRBV12-3/TRBV12-4
J gene: TRBJ1-2
CDR3 protein: CASSLGDKTSF
CDR3 DNA: TGTGCCAGCAGTTTAGGGGACAAGACCAGCTTC

D gene: NA
clone size: many
V gene: TRBV2
J gene: TRBJ2-1
CDR3 protein: CASSEDMSSYNEQFF
CDR3 DNA: TGTGCCAGCAGTGAAGACATGAGCTCCTACAATGAGCAGTTCTTC

D gene: NA
clone size: NA
V gene: TRBV4-3
J gene: TRBJ1-6
CDR3 protein: CASSQGAGANSPLHF
CDR3 DNA: TGCGCCAGCAGCCAAGGGGCGGGAGCCAATTCACCCCTCCACTTT

D gene: NA
clone size: NA
V gene: TRBV27
J gene: TRBJ1-2
CDR3 protein: CATMSIPGRPYGYTF
CDR3 DNA: TGTGCCACCATGTCGATTCCGGGCAGGCCCTATGGCTACACCTTC

D gene: NA
clone size: NA
V gene: TRBV4-2
J gene: TRBJ2-1
CDR3 protein: CASSQERGGLSSYNEQFF
CDR3 DNA: TGTGCCAGCAGCCAAGAAAGAGGTGGGCTCAGCTCCTACAATGAGCAGTTCTTC

D gene: NA
clone size: NA
V gene: TRBV20-1
J gene: TRBJ2-2
CDR3 protein: CSARGGFTGELFF
CDR3 DNA: TGCAGTGCTAGAGGCGGATTCACCGGGGAGCTGTTTTTT

D gene: NA
clone size: NA
V gene: TRBV5-6
J gene: TRBJ2-7
CDR3 protein: CASSLEEIYEQYF
CDR3 DNA: TGTGCCAGCAGCTTGGAGGAGATCTACGAGCAGTACTTC

D gene: NA
clone size: NA
V gene: TRBV5-1
J gene: TRBJ1-1
CDR3 protein: CASSPEGMSPFAGFF
CDR3 DNA: TGCGCCAGCAGCCCGGAAGGGATGAGCCCTTTCGCCGGTTTCTTT

D gene: NA
clone size: NA
V gene: TRBV7-9
J gene: TRBJ2-3
CDR3 protein: CASSKTYTDTQYF
CDR3 DNA: TGTGCCAGCAGCAAGACCTACACAGATACGCAGTATTTT

D gene: NA
clone size: NA
V gene: TRBV20-1
J gene: TRBJ2-3
CDR3 protein: CSAAPDLTDTQYF
CDR3 DNA: TGCAGTGCTGCCCCGGACCTCACAGATACGCAGTATTTT

D gene: NA
clone size: few
V gene: TRBV3-1
J gene: TRBJ1-5
CDR3 protein: CASSLGQSTSNQPQHF
CDR3 DNA: TGTGCCAGCAGCCTCGGACAGAGCACCAGCAATCAGCCCCAGCATTTT

D gene: NA
clone size: NA
V gene: TRBV20-1
J gene: TRBJ2-3
CDR3 protein: CSARAWPTDTQYF
CDR3 DNA: TGCAGTGCTAGAGCTTGGCCTACAGATACGCAGTATTTT

D gene: TRBD1
clone size: NA
V gene: TRBV29-1
J gene: TRBJ1-1
CDR3 protein: CSATSTGADTEAFF
CDR3 DNA: TGCAGCGCGACATCCACAGGGGCAGACACTGAAGCTTTCTTT

D gene: NA
clone size: NA
V gene: TRBV5-1
J gene: TRBJ1-5
CDR3 protein: CASSPSGNSNQPQHF
CDR3 DNA: TGCGCCAGCAGCCCCTCAGGTAATAGCAATCAGCCCCAGCATTTT

D gene: TRBD1
clone size: few
V gene: TRBV7-9
J gene: TRBJ2-2
CDR3 protein: CASSSRQGASGELFF
CDR3 DNA: TGTGCCAGCAGCTCCAGACAGGGGGCCTCCGGGGAGCTGTTTTTT

D gene: TRBD2
clone size: many
V gene: TRBV27
J gene: TRBJ2-4
CDR3 protein: CASRQQGLANIQYF
CDR3 DNA: TGTGCCAGCAGGCAACAGGGACTAGCGAACATTCAGTACTTC

D gene: TRBD1
clone size: few
V gene: TRBV7-9
J gene: TRBJ2-7
CDR3 protein: CASSPDRGLYEQYF
CDR3 DNA: TGTGCCAGCAGCCCGGACAGGGGACTATACGAGCAGTACTTC